These 20 T cell receptor beta chains originate from one sample sequenced in a study of T cells in Graves' hyperthyroidism and ophthalmopathy. RNA transcripts provided the source from which TCR beta CDR3 regions were amplified. HTBI primers were the set used in a first-round RT-PCR of the TCR CDR3. TCRdb analysed the multiplex PCR reads with MiXCR anew, one entry per CDR3 protein. Of approximately 600,000 distinct CDR3 sequences listed, 13% to 15% are singletons. Sequencing was done on a sample of blood. The receptors stem from a woman under 30 with Graves' ophthalmopathy.

This clonotype was picked up many times. This chain connects TRBV12-3 or TRBV12-4 to TRBJ2-1; no reliable D call. Between the trimmed V and J ends, which lost 3 bases and 5 bases, there was a span of 8 bases. The CDR3 sequence is 13 residues long. CDR3 nucleotide sequence: TGTGCCAGCAGTTTTTTCGGAAACAATGAGCAGTTCTTC. This translates into CASSFFGNNEQFF.

This clonotype was picked up many times. DNA of the CDR3: TGCAGTGCCGTTAGACTAGCGGGAGCAAATCTCAATGAGCAGTTCTTC. Protein product: CSAVRLAGANLNEQFF. The chain combines TRBV20-1 with TRBJ2-1; the match to TRBD2 covers 12 bases. Trimming removed 6 bases from V and 6 bases from J; junction bases left unmatched: 12. This CDR3 spans 16 amino acids. The V gene's germline CDR1 is DFQATT and CDR2 SNEGSKA (reference sequence).

This clonotype was detected only a few times. The chain has TRBV4-3 and TRBJ1-2; D possibly corresponds to TRBD1 (5 bases). Per germline, CDR1 LGHNA and CDR2 YSLEER. Deletions cut 0 bases from V and 8 bases from J, with 19 bases between. The CDR3 totals 16 residues. The CDR3 is CASSQDQGRARDGYTF. The CDR3 coding sequence is TGCGCCAGCAGCCAAGACCAGGGCCGCGCGAGGGACGGCTACACCTTC.

On this clonotype: This clone may be a read error of a much larger clone one base away. The rearrangement joins TRBV29-1 to TRBJ2-1, with D maybe TRBD2 (6 bases). Germline CDR1 and CDR2: SQVTM and ANQGSEA. The V end lost 3 bases, the J end lost 7 bases, and 28 bases lay between the germline ends. The CDR3 is made up of 18 amino acids. The CDR3 reads CSVEAREGGIALGNEQFF. The CDR3 DNA follows: TGCAGCGTTGAGGCCCGAGAGGGCGGGATCGCCTTGGGTAATGAGCAGTTCTTC.

Written as DNA, the CDR3 is TGTGCCAGCAGATATGGACAGAGATTGCGTGTTTACGAGCAGTACTTC. Translated, it gives CASRYGQRLRVYEQYF. J is TRBJ2-7 and V is TRBV6-5, with D tentatively TRBD1 (6 bases). CDR3 length: 16 residues. Germline CDR1 reads MNHEY; CDR2 reads SVGAGI. Trimming left V 6 bases short and J 4 bases short, with 22 bases between.

The chain joins TRBV27 to TRBJ2-3, with TRBD2 matching over 13 bases. V shed 6 bases and J 6 bases; nucleotides not matched to a gene: 6. The CDR3 runs to 15 residues. In germline, CDR1 is MNHEY, CDR2 SMNVEV (reference sequence). The CDR3 DNA reads TGTGCCAGCAGCCGGACTAGCGGGAGTATCGATACGCAGTATTTT. This encodes CASSRTSGSIDTQYF.

The table lists this clonotype with a few counts. This chain joins TRBV28 and TRBJ1-2; no reliable D call. The CDR3 extends over 14 amino acids. CDR1 is MDHEN and CDR2 is SYDVKM in the germline V gene. V gave up 2 bases and J gave up 4 bases, with 11 bases separating them. CDR3 nucleotides: TGTGCCAGCAGTTTAGGCAGAATATTCTATGGCTACACCTTC. Its translation: CASSLGRIFYGYTF.

This clonotype was picked up many times. This sequence joins TRBV11-2 and TRBJ1-1, with D possibly being TRBD1 (6 bases). Per germline, CDR1 SGHAT and CDR2 FQNNGV. V was cut by 3 bases and J by 4 bases, with 12 bases left in between. The CDR3 totals 14 residues. This CDR3 is CASSFNWGPTEAFF. The CDR3 DNA reads TGTGCCAGCAGCTTTAACTGGGGGCCCACTGAAGCTTTCTTT.

In its sample, this clonotype was seen many times. CDR3 sequence reads: CASSLARASSYEQYF. CDR3 bases: TGTGCCAGCAGCTTGGCCAGGGCGAGCTCCTACGAGCAGTACTTC. The V gene is TRBV7-8, the J gene TRBJ2-7; D might be TRBD1 (5 bases). V lost 3 bases and J lost 0, with 12 bases in between. Germline CDR1 and CDR2: SGHVS and FQNEAQ. CDR3 length: 15 amino acids.

This clonotype has a count of ten or more. The rearrangement joins TRBV29-1 to TRBJ1-5; D ambiguous. Trimming took 4 bases from V and 3 from J, leaving 7 bases between them. Germline V gene sequence: CDR1 SQVTM, CDR2 ANQGSEA. This CDR3 has 12 amino acids. The CDR3: CSVGGINQPQHF. Here the CDR3 DNA reads TGCAGCGTTGGAGGGATCAATCAGCCCCAGCATTTT.

This clonotype has a count of ten or more. The rearrangement joins TRBV5-5 to TRBJ2-1; either TRBD1 or TRBD2 may fit D (5 bases each). The CDR3 is 16 residues long. V was pared by 5 bases and J by 4 bases, with 19 bases between. Per germline, CDR1 SGHKS and CDR2 YYEKEE (reference sequence). CDR3 bases: TGTGCCAGCAGTGCCATCCGGGACGGTGAATACAATGAGCAGTTCTTC. This encodes CASSAIRDGEYNEQFF. Full variable domain (remainder filled in from reference TRBV5-5 and TRBJ2-1): DAGVTQSPTHLIKTRGQQVTLRCSPISGHKSVSWYQQVLGQGPQFIFQYYEKEERGRGNFPDRFSARQFPNYSSELNVNALLLGDSALYLCASSAIRDGEYNEQFFGPGTRLTVL.

This clonotype was seen at least ten times. V and J are TRBV18 and TRBJ2-7; D gene ambiguous. CDR1 is KGHSH and CDR2 is LQKENI in the germline V gene. Trimming took 4 bases from V and 0 from J, leaving 10 bases between them. The CDR3 runs 14 residues. The CDR3 bases are TGTGCCAGCTCACGTGACCTGAGCTCCTACGAGCAGTACTTC. Its protein product is CASSRDLSSYEQYF.

Of note for this clonotype: This clone may be a read error of a much larger clone one base away. This sequence joins TRBV6-1 and TRBJ2-7; a weak D match, TRBD1 (6 bases). The tail of the sequence fits TRBJ2-1 better, so the J call may be wrong. Germline V lookup: CDR1 MNHNS, CDR2 SASEGT. CDR3 length: 14 amino acids. CDR3 region: CASRKEQGYYEQFF. CDR3 nucleotide sequence: TGTGCCAGCAGGAAGGAACAGGGATACTACGAGCAGTTCTTC.

This clonotype was detected ten times or more. The chain has TRBV28 and TRBJ2-4; perhaps TRBD2 as D (5 bases). CDR1 is MDHEN, CDR2 SYDVKM, per germline. Trimming cost V 4 bases and J 0 bases, with 16 bases left between them. The length of the CDR3 is 17 residues. CDR3 bases: TGTGCCAGCAGTTCCCCTATGAGGGAGATAGCCAAAAACATTCAGTACTTC. Protein sequence: CASSSPMREIAKNIQYF. Filled out from reference TRBV28 and TRBJ2-4, the complete variable domain reads DVKVTQSSRYLVKRTGEKVFLECVQDMDHENMFWYRQDPGLGLRLIYFSYDVKMKEKGDIPEGYSVSREKKERFSLILESASTNQTSMYLCASSSPMREIAKNIQYFGAGTRLSVL.

This clonotype was detected many times. V is TRBV7-2 and J is TRBJ2-1; 11 bases agree with TRBD2. Per the germline V gene, CDR1 is SGHTA and CDR2 is FQGNSA. V lost 7 bases to trimming and J lost 8 bases; unmatched junction nucleotides: 7. The CDR3 sequence is 14 residues long. CDR3 sequence (DNA): TGTGCCAGCAAAACTAGCGGGAGATTCTATGAGCAGTTCTTC. It translates to CASKTSGRFYEQFF.

Many counts were recorded for this clonotype. The rearrangement joins TRBV7-3 to TRBJ1-2, with 9 bases lining up with TRBD1. V dropped 3 bases and J dropped 4; count of bases not matched to a gene: 6. The CDR3 loop spans 15 amino acids. Germline V gives CDR1 SGHTA, CDR2 FQGTGA. CDR3 sequence: CASSLGTGSRYGYTF. CDR3 bases: TGTGCCAGCAGCTTGGGGACAGGGTCTCGCTATGGCTACACCTTC.

This clonotype was seen at least ten times. The gene calls are TRBV6-1 and TRBJ2-7, with 11 bases identical to TRBD2. J lost 4 bases, V lost 5 bases, and 7 bases had no gene match. The CDR3 loop spans 15 amino acids. Germline V gene lookup returns CDR1 MNHNS and CDR2 SASEGT. CDR3 bases: TGTGCCAGCAGTTTACGAGGACTAGCGGGTTACGAGCAGTACTTC. Translating it yields CASSLRGLAGYEQYF.

At least ten counts were recorded for this clonotype. The chain is built from TRBV6-2 or TRBV6-3 and TRBJ2-3; the match to TRBD2 covers 8 bases. The trim removed 0 bases at V and 2 bases at J, leaving 13 bases unmatched. Per the germline V gene, CDR1 is MNHEY and CDR2 is SVGEGT. CDR3 length: 19 amino acids. The CDR3 bases are TGTGCCAGCAGTTACTCGAGTAGCGGGACCGCCCCAGACACAGATACGCAGTATTTT. Encoded protein: CASSYSSSGTAPDTDTQYF.

This clonotype was seen a handful of times. CDR3 DNA sequence: TGTGCCAGCAGCTTGGATGTATTCAGGGATGAAGCTTTCTTT. It encodes CASSLDVFRDEAFF. V is TRBV5-6 and J is TRBJ1-1; a possible D gene is TRBD1 (5 bases). The CDR3 sequence is 14 residues long. V was trimmed by 0 bases and J by 7 bases, leaving 13 bases between them. Germline values: CDR1 SGHDT, CDR2 YYEEEE. Supplemented by reference TRBV5-6 and TRBJ1-1, the full variable domain reads DAGVTQSPTHLIKTRGQQVTLRCSPKSGHDTVSWYQQALGQGPQFIFQYYEEEERQRGNFPDRFSGHQFPNYSSELNVNALLLGDSALYLCASSLDVFRDEAFFGQGTRLTVV.

The chain has TRBV27 and TRBJ1-6; D remains ambiguous. CDR1 is MNHEY and CDR2 is SMNVEV in the germline V gene (reference sequence). The V end was cut by 6 bases, the J end by 7 bases, with 7 bases between. The CDR3 totals 12 residues. DNA of the CDR3: TGTGCCAGCAGGTCTTGGAATTCACCCCTCCACTTT. Its translation is CASRSWNSPLHF.